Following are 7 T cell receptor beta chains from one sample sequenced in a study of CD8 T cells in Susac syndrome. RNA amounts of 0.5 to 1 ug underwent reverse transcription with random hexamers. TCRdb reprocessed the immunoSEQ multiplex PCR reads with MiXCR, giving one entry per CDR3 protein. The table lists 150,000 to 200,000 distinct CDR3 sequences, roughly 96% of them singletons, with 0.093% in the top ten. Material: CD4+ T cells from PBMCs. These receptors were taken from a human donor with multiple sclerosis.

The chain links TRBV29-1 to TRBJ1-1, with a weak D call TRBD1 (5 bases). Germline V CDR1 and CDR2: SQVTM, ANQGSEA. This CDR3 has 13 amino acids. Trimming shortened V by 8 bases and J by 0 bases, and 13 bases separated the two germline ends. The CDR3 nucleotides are TGCAGCTTTAAGGGGTTAATGAACACTGAAGCTTTCTTT. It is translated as CSFKGLMNTEAFF.

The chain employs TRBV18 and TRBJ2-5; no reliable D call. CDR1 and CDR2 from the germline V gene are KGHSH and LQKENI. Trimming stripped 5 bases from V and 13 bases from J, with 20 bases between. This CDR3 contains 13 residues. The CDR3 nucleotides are TGTGCCAGCTCAGAAGACTGGCGAGAGATCGCGTACTTC. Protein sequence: CASSEDWREIAYF.

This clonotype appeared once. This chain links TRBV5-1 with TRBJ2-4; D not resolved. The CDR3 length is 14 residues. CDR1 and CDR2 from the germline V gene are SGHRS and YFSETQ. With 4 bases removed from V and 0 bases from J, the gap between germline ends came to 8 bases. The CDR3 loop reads CASSLEVAKNIQYF. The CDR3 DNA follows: TGCGCCAGCAGCCTCGAGGTAGCCAAAAACATTCAGTACTTC.

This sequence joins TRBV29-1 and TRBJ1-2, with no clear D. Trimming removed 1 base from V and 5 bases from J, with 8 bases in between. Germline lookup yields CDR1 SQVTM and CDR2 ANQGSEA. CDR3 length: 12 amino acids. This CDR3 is CSVEAGVYGYTF. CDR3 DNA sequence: TGCAGCGTTGAAGCTGGGGTATATGGCTACACCTTC.

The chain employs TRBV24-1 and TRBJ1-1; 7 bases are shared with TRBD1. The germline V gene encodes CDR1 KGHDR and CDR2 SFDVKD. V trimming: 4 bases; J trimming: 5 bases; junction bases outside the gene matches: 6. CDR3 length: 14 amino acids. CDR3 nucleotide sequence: TGTGCCACCAGTGAGAGACAGGGTCCGACTGAAGCTTTCTTT. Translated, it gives CATSERQGPTEAFF.

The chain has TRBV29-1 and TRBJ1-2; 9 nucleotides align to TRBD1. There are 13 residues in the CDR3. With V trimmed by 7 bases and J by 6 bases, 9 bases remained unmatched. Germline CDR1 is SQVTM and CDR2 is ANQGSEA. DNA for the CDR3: TGCAGCGCCCGAGGGCACAGGGGGCATGGCTACACCTTC. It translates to CSARGHRGHGYTF.

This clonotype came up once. The CDR3 loop is CASSLAGRTRQPQHF. As DNA, the CDR3 is TGTGCCAGCAGTTTAGCTGGGCGTACGCGGCAGCCCCAGCATTTT. The V and J genes are TRBV12-3 or TRBV12-4 and TRBJ1-5; D is undetermined. Between the trimmed V and J ends, which lost 0 bases and 7 bases, there was a span of 13 bases. The CDR3 has 15 residues.